Many counts were recorded for the clone carrying this TCR beta chain. The antigen remains undetermined. This sample was taken from a study of T-cell reconstitution after alpha-beta-depleted transplantation in children. The authors prepared the TCRbeta library with unique molecular identifiers. Each CDR3 protein gets one entry after TCRdb re-called the PCR reads with MiXCR. The table lists about 580,000 distinct CDR3 sequences, around 23% of them singletons. Regarding the study as a whole: Reportedly, alpha-beta T cells present about two months post-transplant originated from several hundred expanded clones of graft origin. One year after transplant, T-cell counts and diversity came mostly from newly produced T cells.

The source material was PBMCs, mostly from graft donor cells, sampled 360 days after TCRalphabeta/CD19-depleted stem cell transplant. The receptor comes from a boy less than two years old who had a stem cell transplant for acute myeloid leukemia, so the T cells may come from the graft donor.

The CDR3 sequence is CSVEGSNTGELFF. In DNA, the CDR3 is TGCAGCGTTGAGGGCAGTAACACCGGGGAGCTGTTTTTT. This sequence joins TRBV29-1 and TRBJ2-2, with D unresolved. The V end lost 3 bases, the J end lost 2 bases, and 7 bases lay between the germline ends. The CDR3 spans 13 residues. The germline CDR1 and CDR2 sequences are SQVTM and ANQGSEA.